What follows are 27 T cell receptor beta chains derived from one specimen sequenced in a study of blood T cell repertoires in COVID-19. TCRdb keeps only in-frame clones here, not all; method: immunoSEQ multiplex PCR. The data contain around 220,000 clones, about 82% of them singletons. The material sequenced was peripheral blood. These receptors were collected from a woman aged 80 or over with acute or convalescent COVID-19.

The J gene is TRBJ1-3, the V gene TRBV20-1; unclear D gene. Germline CDR1 DFQATT, CDR2 SNEGSKA (reference sequence). CDR3 length: 14 amino acids. Trimming removed 3 bases at V and 0 bases at J, with 9 bases between. The CDR3, as DNA: TGCAGTGCTAGTAGCGGTCACTCTGGAAACACCATATATTTT. Translating it yields CSASSGHSGNTIYF.

The CDR3 coding sequence is TGTGCCAGCAGTGAACTCTCCTCCGGGATCTACGAGCAGTACTTC. It yields the protein CASSELSSGIYEQYF. The chain employs TRBV2 and TRBJ2-7, with a possible D match to TRBD2 (5 bases). CDR1 and CDR2 from the germline V gene are SNHLY and FYNNEI. Trimming removed 2 bases from V and 3 bases from J, with 14 bases in between. This CDR3 has 15 amino acids.

The CDR3 loop is CASSLLAGNTIYF. In DNA, the CDR3 is TGTGCCAGCAGCTTACTAGCGGGAAACACCATATATTTT. The chain is built from TRBV7-9 and TRBJ1-3; D remains ambiguous. The CDR3 covers 13 residues. The V gene lost 2 bases and the J gene lost 4 bases, with 6 bases spanning the gap. Per the germline V gene, CDR1 is SEHNR and CDR2 is FQNEAQ (reference sequence).

The chain carries TRBV24-1 and TRBJ2-5, with D possibly matching TRBD1 (5 bases). CDR3 size: 12 residues. Trimming shortened V by 7 bases and J by 4 bases, and 9 bases separated the two germline ends. Germline loops: CDR1 KGHDR, CDR2 SFDVKD. This CDR3 reads CATSDRLETQYF. CDR3 coding DNA: TGTGCCACCAGCGACAGACTAGAGACCCAGTACTTC.

The chain is built from TRBV29-1 and TRBJ1-1; D might be TRBD1 (5 bases). The germline V gene has CDR1 SQVTM and CDR2 ANQGSEA. There are 11 residues in the CDR3. V was cut by 5 bases and J by 5 bases, with 9 bases left in between. CDR3 sequence: CSVNGGTEAFF. CDR3 DNA: TGCAGCGTTAACGGGGGGACTGAAGCTTTCTTT.

The chain carries TRBV29-1 and TRBJ1-1; weak D call: TRBD1 (5 bases). Trimming removed 4 bases at V and 3 bases at J, with 12 bases between. This CDR3 has 13 amino acids. CDR1 is SQVTM and CDR2 is ANQGSEA in the germline V gene. CDR3 sequence: CSVGKGLDTEAFF. CDR3 DNA sequence: TGCAGCGTTGGTAAGGGACTGGACACTGAAGCTTTCTTT.

The rearrangement uses TRBV6-5 and TRBJ1-5; TRBD1 might be the D (5 bases). This CDR3 is 12 amino acids long. The V end was cut by 6 bases, the J end by 4 bases, with 7 bases between. The germline gives CDR1 MNHEY, CDR2 SVGAGI. CDR3 loop: CASRTGNQPQHF. Here the CDR3 DNA reads TGTGCCAGCAGAACAGGAAATCAGCCCCAGCATTTT.

The rearrangement uses TRBV7-2 and TRBJ1-2; no reliable D call. Between the trimmed V and J ends, which lost 3 bases and 1 base, there was a span of 3 bases. There are 12 residues in the CDR3. Germline-derived CDR1 and CDR2 are SGHTA and FQGNSA. The CDR3 loop is CASSFSNYGYTF. The CDR3, as DNA: TGTGCCAGCAGCTTCAGTAACTATGGCTACACCTTC.

The chain recombines TRBV7-2 with TRBJ2-5; 9 bases fit TRBD1. The V segment lost 5 bases and the J segment 10 bases; nucleotides outside the gene matches: 14. The CDR3 is 15 residues long. Germline V lookup: CDR1 SGHTA, CDR2 FQGNSA. CDR3 in DNA: TGTGCCAGCAGCGGATGGGGACAGGGCCAAAGGAGCCAGTACTTC. Translation: CASSGWGQGQRSQYF.

The chain recombines TRBV7-8 with TRBJ1-1; 7 bases line up with TRBD1. CDR1 SGHVS and CDR2 FQNEAQ come from the germline V gene. V lost 2 bases and J lost 5; bases outside the gene matches: 8. CDR3 length equals 15 residues. The CDR3 here is CASSLQGVWDTEAFF. DNA of the CDR3: TGTGCCAGCAGCTTACAGGGGGTGTGGGATACTGAAGCTTTCTTT.

This clone was seen a handful of times. For the CDR3, the DNA is TGTGCCAGCAGCGATGGGACTGGGAACTATGGCTACACCTTC. Encoded protein: CASSDGTGNYGYTF. This sequence joins TRBV9 and TRBJ1-2; a weak D match, TRBD1 (5 bases). With 3 bases removed from V and 2 bases from J, the gap between germline ends came to 11 bases. The CDR3 is made up of 14 amino acids. Germline CDR1 reads SGDLS; CDR2 reads YYNGEE.

The rearrangement joins TRBV19 to TRBJ1-4, with unresolved D. The germline V gene has CDR1 LNHDA and CDR2 SQIVND (reference sequence). The CDR3 totals 14 residues. Trimming removed 0 bases from V and 7 bases from J, with 9 bases in between. This CDR3 is CASSIEVTGEKLFF. The CDR3, as DNA: TGTGCCAGTAGTATAGAGGTTACGGGTGAAAAACTGTTTTTT. Drawing the rest from reference TRBV19 and TRBJ1-4, the complete variable domain is DGGITQSPKYLFRKEGQNVTLSCEQNLNHDAMYWYRQDPGQGLRLIYYSQIVNDFQKGDIAEGYSVSREKKESFPLTVTSAQKNPTAFYLCASSIEVTGEKLFFGSGTQLSVL.

CDR3 protein: CASTLAGTGSETQYF. Here the CDR3 DNA reads TGTGCCAGCACTTTGGCCGGGACAGGGTCGGAGACCCAGTACTTC. This chain connects TRBV28 to TRBJ2-5, with TRBD1 matching over 9 bases. The CDR3 extends over 15 amino acids. With 7 bases clipped from V and 5 bases from J, the junction kept 11 bases outside the gene matches. In germline, CDR1 is MDHEN, CDR2 SYDVKM.

This clone was observed a few times. J is TRBJ2-5 and V is TRBV30; possibly TRBD2 for D (6 bases). Trimming took 3 bases from V and 2 from J, leaving 10 bases between them. Germline loops: CDR1 GTSNPN, CDR2 SVGIG (reference sequence). The CDR3 is 13 amino acids. The CDR3 loop reads CAWSLGTQETQYF. CDR3 sequence (DNA): TGTGCCTGGAGCCTCGGGACTCAAGAGACCCAGTACTTC.

CDR3 sequence: CASSQELGAYEQYF. CDR3 nucleotides: TGTGCCAGCAGCCAAGAACTAGGTGCGTACGAGCAGTACTTC. The chain carries TRBV3-1 (or the pseudogene TRBV3-2) and TRBJ2-7; maybe TRBD2 (5 bases). CDR3 length: 14 amino acids. CDR1 LGHDT and CDR2 YNNKEL come from the germline V gene (reference sequence). V was cut by 0 bases and J by 4 bases, with 10 bases left in between.

This clone was counted only a few times. The chain uses TRBV30 and TRBJ1-2; perhaps TRBD1 as D (5 bases). Trimming removed 0 bases at V and 7 bases at J, with 18 bases between. From germline, CDR1 is GTSNPN and CDR2 SVGIG (reference sequence). The CDR3 consists of 15 residues. CDR3 residues: CAWSVDSQLGGGYTF. The CDR3 DNA sequence: TGTGCCTGGAGTGTAGACTCTCAGTTGGGGGGTGGCTACACCTTC.

This clone was seen more than once but under ten times. The chain is built from TRBV28 and TRBJ2-7, with 8 bases identical to TRBD1. The germline V gene has CDR1 MDHEN and CDR2 SYDVKM. The CDR3 has 16 amino acids. V lost 7 bases and J lost 4; bases outside the gene matches: 15. CDR3 bases: TGTGCCAGCACGTCGACAGGGGAAGTTAGAGGGTACGAGCAGTACTTC. Its translation: CASTSTGEVRGYEQYF.

Points on this clone: Other DNA sequences of this sample code for an identical CDR3. The V gene is TRBV18, the J gene TRBJ1-1; 10 bases line up with TRBD1. V lost 1 base and J lost 1; bases outside the gene matches: 0. Germline V gives CDR1 KGHSH, CDR2 LQKENI. This CDR3 comprises 15 residues. CDR3 protein: CASSPRTGGNTEAFF. The CDR3 nucleotides are TGTGCCAGCTCACCACGGACAGGGGGGAACACTGAAGCTTTCTTT.

The genes are TRBV10-3 and TRBJ2-3; the match to TRBD2 covers 7 bases. The germline gives CDR1 ENHRY, CDR2 SYGVKD. V shed 0 bases, J shed 1 base, and the junction held 4 bases outside the gene matches. The CDR3 contains 16 residues. CDR3 coding DNA: TGTGCCATCAGTGAGTCGCGGGGAGGGGGCACAGATACGCAGTATTTT. It yields the protein CAISESRGGGTDTQYF.

This clone was seen once. The chain combines TRBV25-1 with TRBJ2-5; 8 bases fit TRBD2. The CDR3 contains 15 residues. Germline-derived CDR1 and CDR2 are MGHDK and SYGVNS. V was clipped by 7 bases and J by 5 bases; unmatched bases: 12. The CDR3 nucleotides read TGTGCCAGCAAACACTTCGGGGGGGCCGAGGAGACCCAGTACTTC. It translates to CASKHFGGAEETQYF.

This clone was detected only a few times. The rearrangement links TRBV28 to TRBJ2-7, with 8 nucleotides matching TRBD1. CDR3 size: 14 residues. V was pared by 8 bases and J by 1 base, with 7 bases of the junction left unmatched. CDR1 is MDHEN, CDR2 SYDVKM, per germline. The CDR3 spells CASGDRTGSYEQYF. CDR3 in DNA: TGTGCCAGCGGTGACCGGACAGGGTCCTACGAGCAGTACTTC.

The J gene is TRBJ1-4, the V gene TRBV15, with TRBD1 matching over 7 bases. The ends lost 0 bases at V and 8 bases at J; junction bases unmatched: 9. The CDR3 totals 16 residues. Looked up from germline, CDR1 is LNHNV and CDR2 is YYDKDF (reference sequence). Here the CDR3 reads CATSRDPTGLGEKLFF. CDR3 DNA: TGTGCCACCAGCAGAGACCCGACAGGGTTGGGCGAAAAACTGTTTTTT.

J is TRBJ2-5 and V is TRBV7-6; D possibly corresponds to TRBD2 (7 bases). Germline loops: CDR1 SGHVS, CDR2 FNYEAQ. The CDR3 runs 12 residues. V lost 6 bases, J lost 5 bases, and 10 bases lay in between. The CDR3 spells CASREGGETQYF. The CDR3 DNA reads TGTGCCAGCAGGGAGGGGGGGGAGACCCAGTACTTC.

The chain has TRBV7-6 and TRBJ1-5; D is possibly TRBD1 (6 bases). From germline, CDR1 is SGHVS and CDR2 FNYEAQ. Between the trimmed V and J ends, which lost 5 bases and 5 bases, there was a span of 10 bases. This CDR3 region has 13 residues. CDR3 in amino acids: CASSENRDQPQHF. CDR3 coding DNA: TGTGCCAGCAGCGAAAACAGGGATCAGCCCCAGCATTTT.

Comment on this clone: The junction departs from the called germline gene at one end, perhaps through a read error. The genes are TRBV7-7 and TRBJ2-5, with 7 bases identical to TRBD1. This CDR3 has 13 residues. From germline, CDR1 is SSHAT and CDR2 FNYEAQ (reference sequence). The CDR3 is CASSTTGLETQYF. CDR3 in DNA: TGTGCTAGCAGCACGACAGGGCTAGAGACCCAGTACTTC.

This clone was seen only a few times. Other nucleotide sequences from this sample produce the same CDR3. This chain links TRBV19 with TRBJ2-7; the D gene is possibly TRBD1 (6 bases). CDR1 and CDR2 from the germline V gene are LNHDA and SQIVND (reference sequence). The V gene lost 5 bases and the J gene lost 4 bases, with 9 bases spanning the gap. The CDR3 length is 12 residues. DNA of the CDR3: TGTGCCAGTAGTGGCCAGGGGTACGAGCAGTACTTC. Amino acids: CASSGQGYEQYF.

This clone was counted between two and nine times. The chain employs TRBV5-1 and TRBJ2-5; D is perhaps TRBD2 (5 bases). The CDR3 totals 13 residues. CDR1 is SGHRS, CDR2 YFSETQ, per germline. V lost 4 bases and J lost 5, with 12 bases in between. The CDR3 DNA follows: TGCGCCAGCAGCCAAAGACTAACGGAGACCCAGTACTTC. Translation: CASSQRLTETQYF. Using reference TRBV5-1 and TRBJ2-5 for the parts outside the CDR3, the full variable domain is KAGVTQTPRYLIKTRGQQVTLSCSPISGHRSVSWYQQTPGQGLQFLFEYFSETQRNKGNFPGRFSGRQFSNSRSEMNVSTLELGDSALYLCASSQRLTETQYFGPGTRLLVL.